These T cell receptor beta chains were read from a single sample in a study of blood T cell repertoires in COVID-19. Measured with immunoSEQ multiplex PCR; TCRdb has only the in-frame clones, and not every one. The sample contains about 200,000 clones, roughly nine tenths of which appear only once. Sequencing was carried out using peripheral blood. Source of these receptors: a woman aged 45-65 years with acute or convalescent COVID-19. The CDR3 runs from the conserved cysteine through the conserved F or W. The D gene is left open where the match is weak. Clone size is given for some rows only: seen once, a few or many times, or a class if the clone is expanded.

TRBV24-1	.	TRBJ1-2	.	CATSDEGKGYGYTF	TGTGCCACCAGTGACGAGGGAAAAGGGTATGGCTACACCTTC
TRBV12-5	.	TRBJ1-3	.	CASDAEEAGNTIYF	TGTGCTAGCGATGCGGAGGAGGCTGGAAACACCATATATTTT
TRBV12-2	.	TRBJ1-5	.	CASHPPRDRGRCNQPQHF	TGTGCAAGTCACCCCCCCCGGGACAGGGGTAGGTGCAATCAGCCCCAGCATTTT
TRBV11-2	.	TRBJ1-2	TRBD1	CASSPRGTDPFSGYTF	TGTGCCAGCAGCCCGAGGGGGACAGACCCTTTTAGCGGCTACACCTTC
TRBV5-1	.	TRBJ2-3	TRBD2	CASSGSGGAVDTQYF	TGCGCCAGCAGCGGTAGCGGGGGGGCCGTAGATACGCAGTATTTT
TRBV5-1	few	TRBJ1-6	TRBD1	CASSLWDSLSSYNSPLHF	TGCGCCAGCAGCTTGTGGGACAGCCTAAGCTCCTATAATTCACCCCTCCACTTT
TRBV6-6	.	TRBJ2-7	.	CASSQTTLYEQYF	TGTGCCAGCAGTCAAACAACCCTTTACGAGCAGTACTTC
TRBV2	.	TRBJ2-3	TRBD1	CASSRGQGTDTQYF	TGTGCCAGCAGTCGGGGACAGGGGACAGATACGCAGTATTTT
TRBV9	.	TRBJ2-3	TRBD2	CASSVQGLAGGEAFSTDTQYF	TGTGCCAGCAGCGTACAGGGACTAGCGGGGGGGGAAGCTTTTAGCACAGATACGCAGTATTTT
TRBV7-9	.	TRBJ2-5	TRBD2	CASSVGLAGETQYF	TGTGCCAGCAGCGTGGGACTAGCGGGAGAGACCCAGTACTTC
TRBV12-3/TRBV12-4	once	TRBJ2-2	.	CASSFSVTGELFF	TGTGCCAGCAGTTTTTCGGTCACCGGGGAGCTGTTTTTT
TRBV28	.	TRBJ1-3	.	CASTPDRSSGNTIYF	TGTGCCAGCACCCCGGACAGAAGCTCTGGAAACACCATATATTTT
TRBV18	.	TRBJ2-1	.	CASSVLGQGEQFF	TGTGCCAGCTCAGTACTCGGGCAGGGCGAGCAGTTCTTC
TRBV6-2/TRBV6-3	few	TRBJ2-1	.	CASSSVSLFPSYNEQFF	TGTGCCAGCAGTTCCGTCTCTCTGTTCCCCTCCTACAATGAGCAGTTCTTC
TRBV18	.	TRBJ2-1	TRBD1	CASSRTGGSEQFF	TGTGCCAGCTCACGAACAGGGGGCAGTGAGCAGTTCTTC
TRBV7-8	few	TRBJ2-3	.	CASGPRATGADTQYF	TGTGCCAGCGGGCCCCGCGCGACAGGTGCAGATACGCAGTATTTT
TRBV2	.	TRBJ2-1	.	CASSDPLRAYNEQFF	TGTGCCAGCAGTGATCCACTGAGGGCCTACAATGAGCAGTTCTTC
TRBV7-3	few	TRBJ1-1	.	CASSVEAGNTEAFF	TGTGCCAGCAGCGTAGAGGCGGGGAACACTGAAGCTTTCTTT
TRBV4-2	.	TRBJ2-5	TRBD2	CASSQEGGGARETQYF	TGTGCCAGCAGCCAGGAAGGCGGGGGGGCCCGAGAGACCCAGTACTTC
TRBV30	few	TRBJ1-2	TRBD1	CAWSPGQLLGYTF	TGTGCCTGGAGTCCGGGACAGTTACTTGGCTACACCTTC
TRBV11-2	.	TRBJ2-1	.	CASSSVEQFF	TGTGCCAGCAGCTCGGTGGAGCAGTTCTTC
TRBV9	.	TRBJ1-5	TRBD1	CASSVGTGHQPQHF	TGTGCCAGCAGCGTAGGGACAGGGCATCAGCCCCAGCATTTT
TRBV7-2	.	TRBJ2-2	.	CASSWGGPMNTGELFF	TGTGCCAGCAGCTGGGGGGGCCCTATGAACACCGGGGAGCTGTTTTTT
TRBV7-6	.	TRBJ2-2	.	CASSLVAGWGTGELFF	TGTGCCAGCAGCTTAGTTGCGGGATGGGGCACCGGGGAGCTGTTTTTT
TRBV29-1	few	TRBJ1-1	.	CSAWAWNTEAFF	TGCAGCGCATGGGCGTGGAACACTGAAGCTTTCTTT
TRBV25-1	.	TRBJ1-4	.	CASSEPGGEKLFF	TGTGCCAGCAGTGAACCGGGGGGGGAAAAACTGTTTTTT
TRBV27	.	TRBJ2-7	.	CASSLGRYSYEQYF	TGTGCCAGCAGTTTAGGCAGGTACTCCTACGAGCAGTACTTC
TRBV29-1	.	TRBJ1-4	.	CSVPNQQAGGEKLFF	TGCAGCGTTCCCAACCAACAGGCCGGGGGTGAAAAACTGTTTTTT
TRBV5-1	few	TRBJ2-5	TRBD1	CASSSWDRDSQETQYF	TGCGCCAGCAGCTCCTGGGACAGGGACTCCCAAGAGACCCAGTACTTC
TRBV18	.	TRBJ1-2	TRBD1	CASSPNRGYGYTF	TGTGCCAGCTCACCCAACAGGGGTTATGGCTACACCTTC
TRBV30	.	TRBJ1-1	TRBD1	CAWSVGTGVEAFF	TGTGCCTGGAGTGTGGGGACAGGCGTCGAAGCTTTCTTT
TRBV9	.	TRBJ1-2	.	CASSVVPRGGNYGYTF	TGTGCCAGCAGCGTAGTGCCCCGGGGGGGCAACTATGGCTACACCTTC
TRBV7-2	.	TRBJ2-7	.	CASSISGEQYF	TGTGCCAGCAGCATTAGCGGCGAGCAGTACTTC
TRBV19	.	TRBJ1-1	.	CASSIAPGSGTEAFF	TGTGCCAGTAGTATAGCCCCGGGGTCGGGCACTGAAGCTTTCTTT
TRBV27	.	TRBJ1-3	.	CASSFLGGHGNTIYF	TGTGCCAGCAGTTTCCTGGGGGGTCACGGAAACACCATATATTTT
TRBV11-3	.	TRBJ2-1	TRBD2	CASSLDGAGYNEQFF	TGTGCCAGCAGCTTAGACGGAGCGGGGTACAATGAGCAGTTCTTC
TRBV11-3	.	TRBJ2-5	TRBD2	CASSLRTSEQTQYF	TGTGCCAGCAGCTTACGGACTAGCGAACAGACCCAGTACTTC
TRBV3-1/TRBV3-2	few	TRBJ2-3	TRBD2	CASSQDLPGLRFTDTQYF	TGTGCCAGCAGCCAAGATCTTCCGGGACTACGGTTCACAGATACGCAGTATTTT
TRBV10-2	.	TRBJ2-5	.	CASSDSETQYF	TGCGCCAGCAGTGATAGCGAGACCCAGTACTTC
TRBV2	.	TRBJ2-3	.	CASGSSRYGTDTQYF	TGTGCCAGCGGAAGCTCTAGGTACGGCACAGATACGCAGTATTTT
TRBV3-1/TRBV3-2	.	TRBJ2-7	TRBD1	CASSQRDRGGEQYF	TGTGCCAGCAGCCAAAGGGACAGAGGGGGCGAGCAGTACTTC
TRBV5-4	.	TRBJ1-2	.	CASYDSYYGYTF	TGTGCCAGCTATGACAGCTACTATGGCTACACCTTC
TRBV2	.	TRBJ1-4	.	CASSRLLDSEKLFF	TGTGCCAGCAGCCGACTTCTGGACAGTGAAAAACTGTTTTTT
TRBV7-2	.	TRBJ2-7	.	CASSLVFLGDYEQYF	TGTGCCAGCAGCTTAGTCTTTCTAGGGGACTACGAGCAGTACTTC
TRBV5-4	.	TRBJ2-3	TRBD2	CASRSGTSGIDTQYF	TGTGCCAGCAGATCCGGGACTAGCGGGATAGATACGCAGTATTTT
TRBV27	many	TRBJ1-3	.	CASSLSKHLGDTIYF	TGTGCCAGCAGTTTATCGAAGCACCTCGGGGACACCATATATTTT
TRBV7-2	.	TRBJ1-3	.	CASSSPPDSSGNTIYF	TGTGCCAGCAGCTCACCCCCGGACAGCTCTGGAAACACCATATATTTT
TRBV24-1	.	TRBJ2-3	.	CATSDSGGRFDTQYF	TGTGCCACCAGTGATTCGGGGGGCCGTTTTGATACGCAGTATTTT
TRBV9	once	TRBJ2-1	.	CASSVAGSDNEQFF	TGTGCCAGCAGCGTAGCGGGATCTGACAATGAGCAGTTCTTC
TRBV11-2	.	TRBJ1-2	.	CASSLVPGVSYGYTF	TGTGCCAGCAGCTTAGTTCCGGGGGTGAGCTATGGCTACACCTTC
TRBV11-3	.	TRBJ2-1	.	CASSQQMIWGTRGHSNEQFF	TGTGCCAGCAGCCAGCAAATGATTTGGGGGACTCGGGGCCATTCGAATGAGCAGTTCTTC
TRBV21-1	.	TRBJ2-7	.	CASSKGLAGTSGGCEQYF	TGTGCCAGCAGCAAAGGGCTAGCGGGGACCTCTGGGGGTTGCGAGCAGTACTTC
TRBV3-1/TRBV3-2	.	TRBJ2-1	TRBD1	CASSQGSLGGQGRNEQFF	TGTGCCAGCAGCCAAGGAAGTCTAGGGGGACAGGGACGAAATGAGCAGTTCTTC
TRBV19	.	TRBJ2-1	.	CASSITSSSYNEQFF	TGTGCCAGTAGTATTACCTCGAGCTCCTACAATGAGCAGTTCTTC
TRBV11-3	.	TRBJ2-3	.	CASSLFRGADTQYF	TGTGCCAGCAGCTTATTCAGGGGGGCAGATACGCAGTATTTT